This T cell receptor beta chain was sequenced in a study of blood T cells in healthy people across ages. With a J-beta primer mix and a sample-barcoded 5' primer, a second PCR ran about 6 to 11 cycles. Carrying 12 random nucleotides, a template-switch adaptor labeled each individual cDNA molecule. TCRdb ran MiXCR on the 5' RACE reads and lists one entry per CDR3 protein. The data show about 640,000 distinct CDR3 sequences, roughly 53% seen once. The sample providers were healthy Caucasian people from Russia, aged roughly 6 to 100. Isolation per sample recovered at least 7 million PBMCs. This receptor was identified in a man between 60 and 75 years old in good health. The material sequenced was blood.

The CDR3 protein is CASSLSYTGSGGGYTF. CDR3 coding DNA: TGTGCCAGCAGCTTATCATACACAGGGTCGGGGGGTGGCTACACCTTC. The chain couples TRBV7-8 to TRBJ1-2; perhaps TRBD1 as D (6 bases). The CDR3 has 16 residues. V lost 2 bases and J 7 bases, leaving 20 bases between the germline ends. Germline assignment: CDR1 SGHVS and CDR2 FQNEAQ.